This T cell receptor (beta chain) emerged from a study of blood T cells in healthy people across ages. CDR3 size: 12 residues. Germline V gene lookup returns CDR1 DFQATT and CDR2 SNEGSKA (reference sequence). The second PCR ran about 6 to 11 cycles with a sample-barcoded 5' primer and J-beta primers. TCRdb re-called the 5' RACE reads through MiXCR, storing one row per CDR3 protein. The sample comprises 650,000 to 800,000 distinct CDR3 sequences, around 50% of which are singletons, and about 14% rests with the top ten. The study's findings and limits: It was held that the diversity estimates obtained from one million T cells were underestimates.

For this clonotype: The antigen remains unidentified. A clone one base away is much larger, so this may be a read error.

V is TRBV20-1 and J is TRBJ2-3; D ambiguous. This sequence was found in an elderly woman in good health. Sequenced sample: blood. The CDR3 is CGAPSSTDTQYF. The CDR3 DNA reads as TGCGGTGCCCCGTCGAGCACAGATACGCAGTATTTT.